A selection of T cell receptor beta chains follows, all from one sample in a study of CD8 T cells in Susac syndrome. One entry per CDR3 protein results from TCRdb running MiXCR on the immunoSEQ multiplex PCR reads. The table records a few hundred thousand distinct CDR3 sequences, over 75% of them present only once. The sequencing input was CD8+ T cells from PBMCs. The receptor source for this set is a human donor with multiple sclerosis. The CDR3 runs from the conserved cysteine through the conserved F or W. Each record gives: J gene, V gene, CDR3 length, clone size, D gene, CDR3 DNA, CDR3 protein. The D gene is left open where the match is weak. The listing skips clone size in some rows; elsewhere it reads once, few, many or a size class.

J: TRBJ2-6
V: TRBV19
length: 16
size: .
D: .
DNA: TGTGCCAGTAGTATAGACAGGGACGCTGGGGCCAACGTCCTGACTTTC
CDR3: CASSIDRDAGANVLTF

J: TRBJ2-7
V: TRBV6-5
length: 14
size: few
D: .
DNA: TGTGCCAGCAGTTACGTCGGGTACACCTACGAGCAGTACTTC
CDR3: CASSYVGYTYEQYF

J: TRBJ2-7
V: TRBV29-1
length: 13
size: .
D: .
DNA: TGCAGCGCTGTCGGCGAGATAACCTACGAGCAGTACTTC
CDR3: CSAVGEITYEQYF

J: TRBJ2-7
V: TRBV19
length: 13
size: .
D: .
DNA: TGTGCCAGTAGTATACTAGCCAGAGGCGAGCAGTACTTC
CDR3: CASSILARGEQYF

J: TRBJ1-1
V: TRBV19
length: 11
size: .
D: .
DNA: TGTGCCAGCAACGACTGGGGCAAAGCTTTCTTT
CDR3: CASNDWGKAFF

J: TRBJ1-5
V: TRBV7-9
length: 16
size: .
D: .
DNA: TGTGCCAGCAGCCCCCCCGGGGTAGGGAGCAATCAGCCCCAGCATTTT
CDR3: CASSPPGVGSNQPQHF

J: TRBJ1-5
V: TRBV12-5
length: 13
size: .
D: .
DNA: TGTGCTAGTGCCTTAGGGGCCAATCAGCCCCAGCATTTT
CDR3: CASALGANQPQHF

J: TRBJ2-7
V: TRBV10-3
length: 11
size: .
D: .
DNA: TGTGCCATCTCAACGGGCGACGAGCAGTACTTC
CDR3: CAISTGDEQYF

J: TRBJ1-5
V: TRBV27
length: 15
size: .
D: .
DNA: TGTGCCAGCAGCCCAGCGGACAGTCTGAACCAGCCCCAGCATTTT
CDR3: CASSPADSLNQPQHF

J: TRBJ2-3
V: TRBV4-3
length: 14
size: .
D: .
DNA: TGCGCCAGCAGCTCCCGACTCAACACAGATACGCAGTATTTT
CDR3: CASSSRLNTDTQYF

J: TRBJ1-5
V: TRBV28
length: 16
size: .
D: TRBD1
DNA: TGTGCCAGCAGTCACTACAGGGGACGGGACAATCAGCCCCAGCATTTT
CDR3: CASSHYRGRDNQPQHF

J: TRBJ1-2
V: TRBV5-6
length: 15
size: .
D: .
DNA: TGTGCCAGCAGGGCGGGTTCGGGACCTAACTATGGCTACACCTTC
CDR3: CASRAGSGPNYGYTF

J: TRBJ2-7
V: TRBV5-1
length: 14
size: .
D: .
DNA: TGCGCCAGCAGCTTCGGGGCAGGCGATTACGAGCAGTACTTC
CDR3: CASSFGAGDYEQYF

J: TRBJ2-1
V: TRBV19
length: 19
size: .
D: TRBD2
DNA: TGTGCCAGTAGTATCGGGTTAATGGCGGGAGTCCTCTCCTACAATGAGCAGTTCTTC
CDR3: CASSIGLMAGVLSYNEQFF

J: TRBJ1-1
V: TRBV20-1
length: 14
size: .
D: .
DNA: TGCAGTGCCCCTTCTGGGGACCCTGACACTGAAGCTTTCTTT
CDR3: CSAPSGDPDTEAFF

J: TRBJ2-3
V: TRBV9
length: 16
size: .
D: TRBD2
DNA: TGTGCCAGCAGCGTGAGGGGACTAGCGGACACAGATACGCAGTATTTT
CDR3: CASSVRGLADTDTQYF

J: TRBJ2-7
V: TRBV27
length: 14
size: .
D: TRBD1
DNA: TGTGCCAGCAGCCCGACAGGGATTTACGCCGAGCAGTACTTC
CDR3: CASSPTGIYAEQYF

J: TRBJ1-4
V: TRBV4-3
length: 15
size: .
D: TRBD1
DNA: TGCGCCAGCAGCCAAGATCGATACAGGGGTGAAAAACTGTTTTTT
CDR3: CASSQDRYRGEKLFF

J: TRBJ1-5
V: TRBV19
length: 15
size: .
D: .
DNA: TGTGCCAGTAAGGCCCAGACTCCACGCAATCAGCCCCAGCATTTT
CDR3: CASKAQTPRNQPQHF

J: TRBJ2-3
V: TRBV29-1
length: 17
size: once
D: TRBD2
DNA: TGCAGCGTTGAAGGCCCCGGACTAGCGGGAGTGACAGATACGCAGTATTTT
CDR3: CSVEGPGLAGVTDTQYF

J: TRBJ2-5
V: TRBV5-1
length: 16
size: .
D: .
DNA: TGCGCCAGCAGCCTCGCTGCGGCTAGCCCCTTAGAGACCCAGTACTTC
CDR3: CASSLAAASPLETQYF

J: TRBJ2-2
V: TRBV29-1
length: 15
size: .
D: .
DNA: TGCAGCGTTGAACTCGACGGAGCGAACACCGGGGAGCTGTTTTTT
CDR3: CSVELDGANTGELFF

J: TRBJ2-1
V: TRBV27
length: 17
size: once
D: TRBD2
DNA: TGTGCCAGCAGTGTTCTAGCGGGAGGTGGGGGCTACAATGAGCAGTTCTTC
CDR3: CASSVLAGGGGYNEQFF

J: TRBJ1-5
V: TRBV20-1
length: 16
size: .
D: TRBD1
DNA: TGCAGTGCTAGAGACCCGGGACAGGGTGTTCAACAGCCCCAGCATTTT
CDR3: CSARDPGQGVQQPQHF

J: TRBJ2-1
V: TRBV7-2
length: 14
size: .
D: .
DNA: TGTGCCAGCAGCTTAGTTGGCAGATACAATGAGCAGTTCTTC
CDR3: CASSLVGRYNEQFF

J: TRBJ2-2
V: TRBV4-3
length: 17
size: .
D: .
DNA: TGCGCCAGCAGCCAAGATCTCCCGGGACACAACACCGGGGAGCTGTTTTTT
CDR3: CASSQDLPGHNTGELFF

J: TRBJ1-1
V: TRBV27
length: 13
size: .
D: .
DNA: TGTGCCAGCAGGACAGAGTTGAACACTGAAGCTTTCTTT
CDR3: CASRTELNTEAFF

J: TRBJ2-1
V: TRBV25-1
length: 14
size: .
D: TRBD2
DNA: TGTGCCAGCAGCAGCACTAGCGCAGGCAATGAGCAGTTCTTC
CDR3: CASSSTSAGNEQFF

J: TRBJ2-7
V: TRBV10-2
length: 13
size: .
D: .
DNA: TGCGCCAGCAATGAGGACGCGTACTACGAGCAGTACTTC
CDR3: CASNEDAYYEQYF